The entry that follows covers one T cell receptor beta chain sequence. Repertoires were generated with immunoSEQ multiplex PCR, while TCRdb's copy carries only in-frame clones and drops some. The sample has roughly 660,000 clones, approximately 87% seen once. The data are from a study of shared T cell receptors in the human thymus. The same specimen was also included in a second study, on human thymus T cells.

What was sequenced was thymocytes. The sequence derives from a boy under three years old with a congenital heart defect.

The CDR3 region is CASSFPGGPYNEQFF. The CDR3 DNA sequence: TGTGCCAGCAGTTTTCCTGGAGGACCCTACAATGAGCAGTTCTTC. The V and J genes are TRBV28 and TRBJ2-1; tentative D call: TRBD2 (5 bases). The germline CDR1 and CDR2 sequences are MDHEN and SYDVKM. This CDR3 has 15 residues. V lost 3 bases, J lost 2 bases, and 11 bases lay in between.